The following is a T cell receptor beta chain sequence with its context. The antigen is unknown. The data were obtained in a study of early T cells in non-severe SARS-CoV-2 infection. Whole-study results and caveats: In VDJdb matching, anti-spike CD8 responses were favored while private and CD4 specificities went missing.

TCRdb reprocessed the 5' RACE reads via MiXCR and lists one record per CDR3 protein. The top ten hold approximately 5.9% of the sample, which has about 68,000 distinct CDR3 sequences, about 11% seen once. The V gene's germline CDR1 is SGHRS and CDR2 YFSETQ. V was pared by 4 bases and J by 5 bases, with 15 bases between. The CDR3 contains 14 residues. This receptor was identified in an adult who was a healthcare worker with PCR-confirmed SARS-CoV-2 infection or an uninfected control (not recorded which). The rearrangement uses TRBV5-1 and TRBJ1-2, with D tentatively TRBD1 (6 bases). The sequencing input was whole blood. CDR3 loop: CASSEDSGSYGYTF. The CDR3 nucleotides read TGCGCCAGCAGCGAGGACAGCGGTTCGTATGGCTACACCTTC.